The 23 T cell receptor beta chains below were found in one sample sequenced in a study of CD8 T cells in ankylosing spondylitis. Each CDR3 protein is one row after TCRdb ran MiXCR on the 5' RACE reads. The sample holds roughly 100,000 distinct CDR3 sequences; 7.5% to 9% are singletons and the top ten take 9.9%. The sample consisted of blood, either unsorted or a sorted T cell fraction (not recorded which). The receptor set was obtained from a male donor with ankylosing spondylitis or in good health (not recorded which).

This clonotype was observed at least ten times. The chain links TRBV6-2 or TRBV6-3 to TRBJ2-3; 7 positions match TRBD2. The CDR3 spans 14 residues. CDR1 is MNHEY, CDR2 SVGEGT, per germline. Unmatched junction bases numbered 8, after V lost 5 bases and J lost 6 bases. The CDR3, as DNA: TGTGCCAGCAGTCCCAGGCGGGAGTTGGATACGCAGTATTTT. Amino acids: CASSPRRELDTQYF.

Many counts were recorded for this clonotype. The chain joins TRBV20-1 to TRBJ2-1, with TRBD2 matching 10 bases. V gave up 0 bases and J gave up 7 bases; unmatched junction bases: 9. The CDR3 spans 16 residues. Germline CDR1 and CDR2: DFQATT and SNEGSKA (reference sequence). This CDR3 reads CSARDVLAGGWNEQFF. The CDR3 coding sequence is TGCAGTGCTAGAGATGTGTTAGCGGGAGGTTGGAATGAGCAGTTCTTC.

This clonotype was counted many times. The CDR3: CASSQERTTVREQYF. CDR3 in DNA: TGTGCCAGCAGCCAAGAACGGACAACCGTTAGGGAGCAGTACTTC. The J gene is TRBJ2-7, the V gene TRBV3-1, with D possibly matching TRBD1 (5 bases). CDR1 and CDR2 from the germline V gene are LGHDT and YNNKEL (reference sequence). V was trimmed by 0 bases and J by 7 bases, leaving 16 bases between them. This CDR3 contains 15 residues.

This clonotype occurred a few times. The chain carries TRBV14 and TRBJ2-3; D not certain. This CDR3 spans 16 amino acids. Trimming took 0 bases from V and 8 from J, leaving 18 bases between them. Germline assignment: CDR1 SGHDN and CDR2 FVKESK. The CDR3 nucleotides are TGTGCCAGCAGCCAAGATAGAGCCATCCCGACCCCTACGCAGTATTTT. It yields the protein CASSQDRAIPTPTQYF.

This clonotype has more than one count but fewer than ten. The rearrangement uses TRBV20-1 and TRBJ2-7; TRBD1 agrees at 9 bases. The CDR3 consists of 14 residues. The ends lost 4 bases at V and 2 bases at J; junction bases unmatched: 6. CDR1 and CDR2 (germline): DFQATT, SNEGSKA (reference sequence). The CDR3 DNA reads TGCAGTGCTATGCCGGGACAGGGTACCTACGAGCAGTACTTC. It specifies CSAMPGQGTYEQYF.

This clonotype was observed a few times. At one boundary the junction diverges from the germline segment, which might be a read error. The chain employs TRBV7-9 and TRBJ2-4; TRBD2 matches at 7 bases. The CDR3 is 13 amino acids. Germline V gene lookup returns CDR1 SEHNR and CDR2 FQNEAQ (reference sequence). The CDR3 region has the DNA TGTGCCAGCTGCTTAGCGGGTAAAAACATTCAGTACTTC. Translating it yields CASCLAGKNIQYF.

At least ten counts were recorded for this clonotype. The chain is built from TRBV12-3 or TRBV12-4 and TRBJ1-2; no definite D call. The CDR3 consists of 13 residues. With 8 bases removed from V and 8 bases from J, the gap between germline ends came to 18 bases. The CDR3 reads CASFLHSESGYTF. CDR3 nucleotides: TGTGCCAGCTTCCTTCATTCAGAGTCGGGCTACACCTTC.

This clonotype was detected a few times. CDR3 loop: CASSPSSGTSSYEQYF. DNA of the CDR3: TGTGCCAGCAGCCCAAGCTCCGGGACATCATCCTACGAGCAGTACTTC. The chain combines TRBV7-2 with TRBJ2-7, with D perhaps TRBD1 (6 bases). This CDR3 is built from 16 residues. CDR1 and CDR2 (germline): SGHTA, FQGNSA. The V end was cut by 5 bases, the J end by 1 base, with 18 bases between.

This clonotype was counted only a few times. The chain couples TRBV19 to TRBJ1-4, with TRBD1 matching 8 bases. Looked up from germline, CDR1 is LNHDA and CDR2 is SQIVND (reference sequence). There are 14 residues in the CDR3. Trimming removed 8 bases from V and 7 bases from J; junction bases left unmatched: 9. CDR3 region: CASLRDRPIEKLFF. Written as DNA, the CDR3 is TGTGCCAGTCTCCGGGACAGGCCAATTGAAAAACTGTTTTTT.

The chain joins TRBV29-1 to TRBJ2-1; 10 nucleotides agree with TRBD2. V lost 4 bases and J lost 7; bases outside the gene matches: 10. Per germline, CDR1 SQVTM and CDR2 ANQGSEA. This CDR3 is 15 amino acids long. The CDR3 region has the DNA TGCAGCGTTGGAAAAAGGGCTAGCGGGAGAAATGAGCAGTTCTTC. It is translated as CSVGKRASGRNEQFF.

Only a few counts were recorded for this clonotype. This chain connects TRBV7-2 to TRBJ1-2; D gene ambiguous. CDR1 SGHTA and CDR2 FQGNSA come from the germline V gene. This CDR3 contains 14 residues. Trimming shortened V by 2 bases and J by 4 bases, and 11 bases separated the two germline ends. CDR3 sequence: CASSLRFIGYGYTF. In nucleotides, the CDR3 is TGTGCCAGCAGCTTAAGGTTCATCGGCTATGGCTACACCTTC.

This sequence joins TRBV5-4 and TRBJ1-3; TRBD1 matches at 7 bases. Trimming removed 0 bases from V and 4 bases from J; junction bases left unmatched: 7. The CDR3 extends over 16 amino acids. Germline V CDR1 and CDR2: SGHNT, YYREEE (reference sequence). DNA for the CDR3: TGTGCCAGCAGCTTGGGCACAGGGGTGAACGGAAACACCATATATTTT. Its protein product is CASSLGTGVNGNTIYF.

In its sample, this clonotype was seen many times. The rearrangement links TRBV5-1 to TRBJ1-1; D is uncertain. The V end lost 4 bases, the J end lost 0 bases, and 13 bases lay between the germline ends. The CDR3 totals 15 residues. Germline V gene lookup returns CDR1 SGHRS and CDR2 YFSETQ. Here the CDR3 reads CASSPVPGMNTEAFF. The CDR3 DNA sequence: TGCGCCAGCAGCCCCGTCCCGGGGATGAACACTGAAGCTTTCTTT.

This clonotype has ten or more counts. The chain has TRBV20-1 and TRBJ2-1; D is perhaps TRBD2 (5 bases). The CDR3 loop spans 13 amino acids. Per the germline V gene, CDR1 is DFQATT and CDR2 is SNEGSKA (reference sequence). V was shortened by 3 bases and J by 2 bases, with 8 bases between the two germline ends. CDR3 loop: CSASGETYNEQFF. The CDR3 DNA sequence: TGCAGTGCTAGCGGGGAGACCTACAATGAGCAGTTCTTC.

The chain is built from TRBV4-3 and TRBJ2-2; perhaps TRBD1 as D (5 bases). CDR3 length: 14 amino acids. Germline CDR1 reads LGHNA; CDR2 reads YSLEER. Trimming shortened V by 8 bases and J by 5 bases, and 15 bases separated the two germline ends. The CDR3 loop is CASSLWTPTGELFF. CDR3 nucleotides: TGCGCCAGCTCCCTTTGGACACCTACCGGGGAGCTGTTTTTT.

This clonotype came up many times. V usage is TRBV29-1 and J usage is TRBJ2-1, with a tentative D call TRBD2 (6 bases). Between the trimmed V and J ends, which lost 4 bases and 8 bases, there was a span of 15 bases. Germline V gene sequence: CDR1 SQVTM, CDR2 ANQGSEA. The CDR3 runs 13 residues. The CDR3 spells CSVADGSKDEQFF. The DNA of the CDR3 is TGCAGCGTTGCAGACGGGAGTAAAGATGAGCAGTTCTTC.

The chain has TRBV20-1 and TRBJ2-5, with TRBD1 as a possible D gene (5 bases). The germline V gene has CDR1 DFQATT and CDR2 SNEGSKA (reference sequence). The germline V and J ends were trimmed by 4 bases and 5 bases, with 11 bases remaining between them. This CDR3 spans 12 amino acids. The CDR3 is CSATAGIETQYF. CDR3 bases: TGCAGTGCTACAGCAGGGATCGAGACCCAGTACTTC.

The chain links TRBV2 to TRBJ2-2; the match to TRBD2 covers 8 bases. The CDR3 is 14 amino acids. Trimming took 7 bases from V and 2 from J; bases not matched to a gene: 3. Germline V gene sequence: CDR1 SNHLY, CDR2 FYNNEI. The CDR3 reads CASNREGNTGELFF. CDR3 DNA sequence: TGTGCCAGCAACCGGGAGGGAAACACCGGGGAGCTGTTTTTT.

At least ten counts were recorded for this clonotype. This chain links TRBV10-3 with TRBJ2-1; D is undetermined. V was clipped by 6 bases and J by 1 base, with 10 bases between them. Germline CDR1 reads ENHRY; CDR2 reads SYGVKD. This CDR3 region has 14 residues. The CDR3 protein is CAIRAADSYNEQFF. CDR3 sequence (DNA): TGTGCCATCAGGGCGGCGGATTCCTACAATGAGCAGTTCTTC.

This clonotype was seen a few times. V and J are TRBV18 and TRBJ2-7; D ambiguous. Germline CDR1 KGHSH, CDR2 LQKENI. V gave up 0 bases and J gave up 3 bases, with 9 bases separating them. This CDR3 comprises 14 residues. CDR3 coding DNA: TGTGCCAGCTCACCACCGTACCTGCGCTACGAGCAGTACTTC. It specifies CASSPPYLRYEQYF. The whole variable domain, remainder taken from reference TRBV18 and TRBJ2-7, is NAGVMQNPRHLVRRRGQEARLRCSPMKGHSHVYWYRQLPEEGLKFMVYLQKENIIDESGMPKERFSAEFPKEGPSILRIQQVVRGDSAAYFCASSPPYLRYEQYFGPGTRLTVT.

This clonotype was seen repeatedly, ten times or more. The rearrangement joins TRBV20-1 to TRBJ2-7, with 9 bases matching TRBD1. The junction had 7 bases not matched to a gene; V was cut back by 5 bases and J by 2 bases. Germline loops: CDR1 DFQATT, CDR2 SNEGSKA (reference sequence). This CDR3 has 14 amino acids. CDR3 nucleotides: TGCAGTGCTTCTACAGGGACAGGGCCCTACGAGCAGTACTTC. Its translation: CSASTGTGPYEQYF.

This clonotype appeared many times. The chain is built from TRBV7-2 and TRBJ1-4; no reliable D call. The CDR3 loop spans 14 amino acids. V lost 1 base, J lost 5 bases, and 8 bases lay in between. Germline CDR1 and CDR2: SGHTA and FQGNSA. The CDR3 loop is CASSLVGSNEKLFF. CDR3 sequence (DNA): TGTGCCAGCAGCTTAGTGGGCAGCAATGAAAAACTGTTTTTT. Complete variable domain (other parts from reference TRBV7-2 and TRBJ1-4): GAGVSQSPSNKVTEKGKDVELRCDPISGHTALYWYRQSLGQGLEFLIYFQGNSAPDKSGLPSDRFSAERTGGSVSTLTIQRTQQEDSAVYLCASSLVGSNEKLFFGSGTQLSVL.

In regard to this clonotype: A read error is possible here, since a much larger clone lies one base away. The chain combines TRBV21-1 with TRBJ2-3. TRBV21-1 represents a pseudogene. The CDR3 runs to 15 residues. The CDR3 DNA reads TGTGTCAGCAGCAAAGGAGTTATTTGCGCAGATACGCAGTATTTT. As protein: CVSSKGVICADTQYF.